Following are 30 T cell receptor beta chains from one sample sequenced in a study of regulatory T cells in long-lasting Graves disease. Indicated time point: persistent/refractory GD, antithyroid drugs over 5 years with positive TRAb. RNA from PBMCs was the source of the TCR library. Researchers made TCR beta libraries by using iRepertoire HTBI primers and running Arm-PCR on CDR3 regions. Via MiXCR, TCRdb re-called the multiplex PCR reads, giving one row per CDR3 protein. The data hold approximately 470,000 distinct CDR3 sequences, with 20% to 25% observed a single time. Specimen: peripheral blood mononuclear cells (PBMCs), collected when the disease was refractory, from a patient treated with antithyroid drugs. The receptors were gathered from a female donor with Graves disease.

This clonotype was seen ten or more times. CDR3 residues: CASSQADRANYGYTF. DNA of the CDR3: TGTGCCAGCAGCCAGGCGGACAGGGCTAACTATGGCTACACCTTC. V gene TRBV3-1 combines with J gene TRBJ1-2; 8 positions match TRBD1. Germline V gene sequence: CDR1 LGHDT, CDR2 YNNKEL (reference sequence). The CDR3 contains 15 residues. After removal of 3 bases from V and 0 bases from J, the junction contained 3 bases not matched to a gene.

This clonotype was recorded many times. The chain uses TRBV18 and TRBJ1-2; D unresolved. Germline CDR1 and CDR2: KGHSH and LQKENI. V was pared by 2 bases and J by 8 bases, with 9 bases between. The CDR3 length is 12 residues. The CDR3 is CASSPVSLGYTF. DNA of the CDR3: TGTGCCAGCTCACCAGTGTCTTTAGGCTACACCTTC.

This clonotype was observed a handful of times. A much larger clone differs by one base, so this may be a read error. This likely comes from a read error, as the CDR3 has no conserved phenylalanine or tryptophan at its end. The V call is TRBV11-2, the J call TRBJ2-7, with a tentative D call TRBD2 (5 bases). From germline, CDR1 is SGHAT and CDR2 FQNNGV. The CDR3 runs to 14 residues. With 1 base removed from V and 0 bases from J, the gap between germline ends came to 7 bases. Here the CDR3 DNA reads TGTGCCAGCAGCTTAGCGGCGGGCTCCTACGAGCAGTACCTC. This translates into CASSLAAGSYEQYL.

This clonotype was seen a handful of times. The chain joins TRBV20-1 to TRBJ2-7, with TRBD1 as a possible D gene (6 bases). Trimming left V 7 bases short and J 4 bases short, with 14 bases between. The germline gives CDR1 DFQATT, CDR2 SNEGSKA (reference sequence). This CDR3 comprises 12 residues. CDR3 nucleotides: TGCAGTGTAAGCAGGGGTGGGTACGAGCAGTACTTC. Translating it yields CSVSRGGYEQYF.

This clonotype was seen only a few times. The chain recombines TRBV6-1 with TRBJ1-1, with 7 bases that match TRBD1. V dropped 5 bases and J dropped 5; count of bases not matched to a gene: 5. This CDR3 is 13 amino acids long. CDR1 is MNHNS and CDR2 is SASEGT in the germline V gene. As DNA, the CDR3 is TGTGCCAGCAGTATAAAGACAGGGACTGAAGCTTTCTTT. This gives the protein CASSIKTGTEAFF.

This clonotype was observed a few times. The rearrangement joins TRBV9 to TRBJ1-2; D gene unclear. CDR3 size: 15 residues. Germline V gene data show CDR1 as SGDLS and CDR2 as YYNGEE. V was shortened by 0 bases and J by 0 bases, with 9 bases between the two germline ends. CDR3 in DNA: TGTGCCAGCAGCGTAGACGGCAGAGCTAACTATGGCTACACCTTC. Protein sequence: CASSVDGRANYGYTF.

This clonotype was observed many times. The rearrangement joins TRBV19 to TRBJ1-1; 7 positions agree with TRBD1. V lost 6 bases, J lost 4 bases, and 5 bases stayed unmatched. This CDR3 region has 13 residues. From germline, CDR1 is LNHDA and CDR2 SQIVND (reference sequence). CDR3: CASRQGKSTEAFF. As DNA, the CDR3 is TGTGCCAGTAGACAGGGGAAAAGCACTGAAGCTTTCTTT.

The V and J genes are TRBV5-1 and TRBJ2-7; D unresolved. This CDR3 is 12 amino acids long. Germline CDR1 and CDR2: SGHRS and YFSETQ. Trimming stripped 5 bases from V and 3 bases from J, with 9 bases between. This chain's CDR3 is CASRSWNYEQYF. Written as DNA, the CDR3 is TGCGCCAGCAGGTCCTGGAACTACGAGCAGTACTTC.

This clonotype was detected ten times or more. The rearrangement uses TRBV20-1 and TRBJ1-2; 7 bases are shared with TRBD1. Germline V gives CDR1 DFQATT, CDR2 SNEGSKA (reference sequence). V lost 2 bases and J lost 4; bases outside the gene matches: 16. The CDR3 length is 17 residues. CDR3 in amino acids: CSARPLGQGGMIYGYTF. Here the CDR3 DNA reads TGCAGTGCTAGACCCCTTGGCCAGGGGGGAATGATCTATGGCTACACCTTC.

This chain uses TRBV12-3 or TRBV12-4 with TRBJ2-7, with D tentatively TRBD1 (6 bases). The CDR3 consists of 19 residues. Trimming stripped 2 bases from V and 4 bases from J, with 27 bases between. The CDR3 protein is CASSLCGRRWTARPYEQYF. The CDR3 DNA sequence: TGTGCCAGCAGTTTATGCGGGCGGCGTTGGACAGCAAGACCTTACGAGCAGTACTTC.

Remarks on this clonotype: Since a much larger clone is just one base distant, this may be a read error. The CDR3 reads CSVWSGGNTEAFF. As DNA, the CDR3 is TGCAGTGTCTGGAGTGGAGGGAACACTGAAGCTTTCTTT. The chain is built from TRBV20-1 and TRBJ1-1; no clear D. The CDR3 runs to 13 residues. V lost 7 bases and J 1 base, leaving 13 bases between the germline ends. Germline CDR1 and CDR2: DFQATT and SNEGSKA (reference sequence).

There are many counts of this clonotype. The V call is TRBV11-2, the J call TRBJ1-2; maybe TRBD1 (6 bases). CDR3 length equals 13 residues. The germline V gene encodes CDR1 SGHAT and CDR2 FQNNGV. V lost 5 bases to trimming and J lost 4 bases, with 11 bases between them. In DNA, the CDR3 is TGTGCCAGCAGCCCGGACAGCCTCTATGGCTACACCTTC. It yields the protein CASSPDSLYGYTF.

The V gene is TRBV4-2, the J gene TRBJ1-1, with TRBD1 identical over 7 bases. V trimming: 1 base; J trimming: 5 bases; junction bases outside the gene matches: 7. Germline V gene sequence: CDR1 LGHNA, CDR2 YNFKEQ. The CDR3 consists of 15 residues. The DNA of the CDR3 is TGTGCCAGCAGCCAAGCCCGGACAGGCCAGACTGAAGCTTTCTTT. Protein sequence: CASSQARTGQTEAFF.

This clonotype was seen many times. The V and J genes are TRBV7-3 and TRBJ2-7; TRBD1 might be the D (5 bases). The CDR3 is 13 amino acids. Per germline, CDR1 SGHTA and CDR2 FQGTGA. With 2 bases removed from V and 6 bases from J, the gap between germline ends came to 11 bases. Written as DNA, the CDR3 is TGTGCCAGCAGCTTAGGTTACCAGGGCGAGCAGTACTTC. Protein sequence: CASSLGYQGEQYF. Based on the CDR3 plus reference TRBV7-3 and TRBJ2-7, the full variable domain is GAGVSQTPSNKVTEKGKYVELRCDPISGHTALYWYRQSLGQGPEFLIYFQGTGAADDSGLPNDRFFAVRPEGSVSTLKIQRTERGDSAVYLCASSLGYQGEQYFGPGTRLTVT.

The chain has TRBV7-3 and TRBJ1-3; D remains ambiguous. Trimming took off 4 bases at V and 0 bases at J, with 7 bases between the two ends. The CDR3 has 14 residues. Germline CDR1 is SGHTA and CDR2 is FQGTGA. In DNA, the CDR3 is TGTGCCAGCAGCTACATAGGCTCTGGAAACACCATATATTTT. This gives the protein CASSYIGSGNTIYF. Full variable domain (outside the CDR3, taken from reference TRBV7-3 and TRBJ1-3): GAGVSQTPSNKVTEKGKYVELRCDPISGHTALYWYRQSLGQGPEFLIYFQGTGAADDSGLPNDRFFAVRPEGSVSTLKIQRTERGDSAVYLCASSYIGSGNTIYFGEGSWLTVV.

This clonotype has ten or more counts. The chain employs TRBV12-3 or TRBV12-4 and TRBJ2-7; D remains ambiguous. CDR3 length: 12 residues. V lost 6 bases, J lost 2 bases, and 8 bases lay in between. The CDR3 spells CASRGPAYEQYF. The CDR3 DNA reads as TGTGCCAGCAGAGGACCCGCCTACGAGCAGTACTTC.

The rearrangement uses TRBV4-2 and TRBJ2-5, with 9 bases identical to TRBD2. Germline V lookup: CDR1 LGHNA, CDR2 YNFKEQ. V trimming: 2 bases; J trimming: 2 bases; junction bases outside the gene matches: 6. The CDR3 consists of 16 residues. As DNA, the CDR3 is TGTGCCAGCAGCCAAATCACTCTAGCGGGGCAAGAGACCCAGTACTTC. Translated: CASSQITLAGQETQYF.

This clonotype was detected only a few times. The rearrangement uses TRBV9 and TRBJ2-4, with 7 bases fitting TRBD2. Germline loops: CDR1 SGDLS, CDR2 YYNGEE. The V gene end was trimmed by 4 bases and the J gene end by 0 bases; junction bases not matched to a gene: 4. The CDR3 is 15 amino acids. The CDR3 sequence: CASSPGGIAKNIQYF. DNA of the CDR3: TGTGCCAGCAGCCCGGGGGGAATAGCCAAAAACATTCAGTACTTC. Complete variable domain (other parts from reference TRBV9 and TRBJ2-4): DSGVTQTPKHLITATGQRVTLRCSPRSGDLSVYWYQQSLDQGLQFLIQYYNGEERAKGNILERFSAQQFPDLHSELNLSSLELGDSALYFCASSPGGIAKNIQYFGAGTRLSVL.

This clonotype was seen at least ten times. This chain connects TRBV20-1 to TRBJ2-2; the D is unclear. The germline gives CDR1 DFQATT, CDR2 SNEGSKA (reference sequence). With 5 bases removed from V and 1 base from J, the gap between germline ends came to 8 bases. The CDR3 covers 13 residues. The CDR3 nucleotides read TGCAGTGCTCACAGACAGAACACCGGGGAGCTGTTTTTT. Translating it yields CSAHRQNTGELFF.

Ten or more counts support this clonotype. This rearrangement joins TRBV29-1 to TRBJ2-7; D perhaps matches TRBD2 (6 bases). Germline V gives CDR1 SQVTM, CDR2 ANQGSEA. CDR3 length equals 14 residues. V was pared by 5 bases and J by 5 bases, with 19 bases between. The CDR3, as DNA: TGCAGCGTTCTGCCCTTTGAGGGGACTGACGAGCAGTACTTC. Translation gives CSVLPFEGTDEQYF.

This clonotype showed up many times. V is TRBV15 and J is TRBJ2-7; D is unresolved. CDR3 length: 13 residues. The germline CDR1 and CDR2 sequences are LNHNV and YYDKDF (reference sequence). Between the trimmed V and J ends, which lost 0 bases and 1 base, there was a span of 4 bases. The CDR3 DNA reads TGTGCCACCAGCAGAGATCGGTCCTACGAGCAGTACTTC. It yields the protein CATSRDRSYEQYF.

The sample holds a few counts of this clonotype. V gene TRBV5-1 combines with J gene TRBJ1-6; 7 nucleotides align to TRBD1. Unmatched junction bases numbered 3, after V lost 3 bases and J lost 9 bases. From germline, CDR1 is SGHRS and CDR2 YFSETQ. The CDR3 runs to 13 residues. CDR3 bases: TGCGCCAGCAGCTCCGGGACAGCTTCACCCCTCCACTTT. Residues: CASSSGTASPLHF.

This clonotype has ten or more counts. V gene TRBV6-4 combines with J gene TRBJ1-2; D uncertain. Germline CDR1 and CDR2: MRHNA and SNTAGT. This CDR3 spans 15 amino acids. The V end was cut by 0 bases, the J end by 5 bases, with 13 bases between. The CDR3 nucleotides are TGTGCCAGCAGTGACTCTAGCAGGCCTGGGTATGGCTACACCTTC. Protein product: CASSDSSRPGYGYTF.

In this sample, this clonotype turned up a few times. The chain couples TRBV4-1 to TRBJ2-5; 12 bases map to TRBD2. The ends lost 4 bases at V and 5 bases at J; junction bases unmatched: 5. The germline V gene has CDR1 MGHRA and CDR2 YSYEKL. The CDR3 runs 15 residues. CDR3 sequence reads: CASSPLAGGMETQYF. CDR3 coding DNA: TGCGCCAGCAGCCCCCTAGCGGGAGGGATGGAGACCCAGTACTTC.

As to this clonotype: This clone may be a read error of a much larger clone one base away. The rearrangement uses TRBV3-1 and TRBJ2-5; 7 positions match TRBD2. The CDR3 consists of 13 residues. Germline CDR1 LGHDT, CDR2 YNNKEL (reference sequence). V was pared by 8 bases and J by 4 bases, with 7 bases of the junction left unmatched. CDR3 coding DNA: TGTGCCAGCGCCCCGGGAGGACCAGAGACCCAGTACTTC. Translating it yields CASAPGGPETQYF.

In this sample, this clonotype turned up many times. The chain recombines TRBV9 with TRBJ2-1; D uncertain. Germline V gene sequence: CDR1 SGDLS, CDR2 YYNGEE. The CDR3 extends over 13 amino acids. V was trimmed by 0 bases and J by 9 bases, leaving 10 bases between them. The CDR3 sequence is CASSVEGLGEQFF. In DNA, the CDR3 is TGTGCCAGCAGCGTAGAGGGCCTGGGTGAGCAGTTCTTC.

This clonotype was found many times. The CDR3 coding sequence is TGTGCCAGCAGCTTATGGGGGGCTGGCAAAAACATTCAGTACTTC. It translates to CASSLWGAGKNIQYF. V is TRBV7-9 and J is TRBJ2-4; either TRBD1 or TRBD2 may fit D (6 bases each). This CDR3 contains 15 residues. The V and J ends lost 2 bases and 3 bases respectively, with 11 bases between them. The germline CDR1 and CDR2 sequences are SEHNR and FQNEAQ (reference sequence). Full variable domain (missing parts from reference TRBV7-9 and TRBJ2-4): DTGVSQNPRHKITKRGQNVTFRCDPISEHNRLYWYRQTLGQGPEFLTYFQNEAQLEKSRLLSDRFSAERPKGSFSTLEIQRTEQGDSAMYLCASSLWGAGKNIQYFGAGTRLSVL.

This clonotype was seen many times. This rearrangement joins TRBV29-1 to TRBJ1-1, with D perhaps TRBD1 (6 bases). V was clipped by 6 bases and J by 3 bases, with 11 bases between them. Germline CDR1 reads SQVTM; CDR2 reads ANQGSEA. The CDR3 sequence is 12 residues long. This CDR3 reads CSVTGHYTEAFF. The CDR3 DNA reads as TGCAGCGTGACGGGACACTACACTGAAGCTTTCTTT.

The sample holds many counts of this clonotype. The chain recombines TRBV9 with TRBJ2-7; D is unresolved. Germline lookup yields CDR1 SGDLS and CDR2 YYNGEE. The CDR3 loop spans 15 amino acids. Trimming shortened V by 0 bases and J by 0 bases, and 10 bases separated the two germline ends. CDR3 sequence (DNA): TGTGCCAGCAGCGTAGGGCAGGACCACTCCTACGAGCAGTACTTC. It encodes CASSVGQDHSYEQYF.

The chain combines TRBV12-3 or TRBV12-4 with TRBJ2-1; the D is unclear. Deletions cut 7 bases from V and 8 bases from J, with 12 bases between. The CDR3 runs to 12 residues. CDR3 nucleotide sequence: TGTGCCAGCACCCTTGATATATATGAGCAGTTCTTC. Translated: CASTLDIYEQFF.